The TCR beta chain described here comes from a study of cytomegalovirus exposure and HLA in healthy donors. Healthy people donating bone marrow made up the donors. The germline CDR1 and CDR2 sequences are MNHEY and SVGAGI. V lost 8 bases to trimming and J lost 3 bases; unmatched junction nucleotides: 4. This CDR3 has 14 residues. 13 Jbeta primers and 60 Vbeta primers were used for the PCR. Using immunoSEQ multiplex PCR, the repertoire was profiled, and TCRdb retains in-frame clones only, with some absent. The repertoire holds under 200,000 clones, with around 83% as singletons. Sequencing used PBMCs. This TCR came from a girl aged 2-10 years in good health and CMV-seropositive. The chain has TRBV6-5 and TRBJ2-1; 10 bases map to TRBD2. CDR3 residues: CASSGLADYNEQFF. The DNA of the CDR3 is TGTGCCAGCTCAGGACTAGCGGACTACAATGAGCAGTTCTTC.